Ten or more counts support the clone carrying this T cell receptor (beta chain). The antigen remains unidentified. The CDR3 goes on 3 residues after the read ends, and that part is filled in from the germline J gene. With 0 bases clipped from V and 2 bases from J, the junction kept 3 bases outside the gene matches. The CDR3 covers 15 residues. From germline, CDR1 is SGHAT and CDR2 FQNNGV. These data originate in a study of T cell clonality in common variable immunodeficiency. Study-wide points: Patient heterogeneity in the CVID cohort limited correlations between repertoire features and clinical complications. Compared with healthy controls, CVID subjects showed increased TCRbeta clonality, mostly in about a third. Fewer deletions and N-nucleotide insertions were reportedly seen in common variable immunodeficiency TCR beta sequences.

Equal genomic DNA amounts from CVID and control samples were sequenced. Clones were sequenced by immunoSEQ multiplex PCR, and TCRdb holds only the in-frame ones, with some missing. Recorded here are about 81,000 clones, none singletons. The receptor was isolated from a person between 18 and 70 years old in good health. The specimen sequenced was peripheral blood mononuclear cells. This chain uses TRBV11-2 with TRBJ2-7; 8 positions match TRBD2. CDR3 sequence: CASSLDRTSTYEQYF. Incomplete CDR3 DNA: TGTGCCAGCAGCTTAGATAGGACTAGCACCTACGAG. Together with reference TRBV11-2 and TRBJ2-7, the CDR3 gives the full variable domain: EAGVAQSPRYKIIEKRQSVAFWCNPISGHATLYWYQQILGQGPKLLIQFQNNGVVDDSQLPKDRFSAERLKGVDSTLKIQPAKLEDSAVYLCASSLDRTSTYEQYFGPGTRLTVT.